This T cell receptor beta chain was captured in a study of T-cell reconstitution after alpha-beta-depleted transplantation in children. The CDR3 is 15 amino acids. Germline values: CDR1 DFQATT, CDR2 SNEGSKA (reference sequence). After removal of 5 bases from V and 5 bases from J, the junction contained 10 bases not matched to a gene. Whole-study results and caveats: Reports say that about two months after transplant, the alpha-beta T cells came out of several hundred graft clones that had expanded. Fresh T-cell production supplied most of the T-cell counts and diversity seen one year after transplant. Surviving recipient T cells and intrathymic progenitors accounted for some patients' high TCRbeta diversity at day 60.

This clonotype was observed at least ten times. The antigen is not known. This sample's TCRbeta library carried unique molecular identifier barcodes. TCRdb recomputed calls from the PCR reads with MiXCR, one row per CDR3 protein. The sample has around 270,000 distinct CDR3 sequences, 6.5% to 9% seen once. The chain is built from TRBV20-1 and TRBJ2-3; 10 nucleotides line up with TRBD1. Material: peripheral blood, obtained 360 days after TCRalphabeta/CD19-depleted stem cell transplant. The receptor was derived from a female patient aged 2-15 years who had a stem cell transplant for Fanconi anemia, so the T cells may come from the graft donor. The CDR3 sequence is CSAPTRTGGRDTQYF. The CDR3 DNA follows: TGCAGTGCTCCCACGAGGACAGGGGGGAGAGATACGCAGTATTTT.